Below, 11 T cell receptor beta chains from the same sample are listed, as sequenced in a study of cytomegalovirus exposure and HLA in healthy donors. Amplification used 60 Vbeta primers and 13 Jbeta primers. Assay used: immunoSEQ multiplex PCR; TCRdb lists only in-frame clones, some missing. The sample shows 150,000 to 200,000 clones, 80% to 90% of them seen only once. Sequences were obtained from PBMCs. Source of these receptors: a girl under 18 in good health and CMV-seropositive.

The chain employs TRBV15 and TRBJ1-2, with 7 bases fitting TRBD1. The V gene end was trimmed by 4 bases and the J gene end by 7 bases; junction bases not matched to a gene: 9. The CDR3 totals 14 residues. Germline CDR1 reads LNHNV; CDR2 reads YYDKDF (reference sequence). CDR3 DNA: TGTGCCACCAGCAACGAGACAGGGATAATTGGCTACACCTTC. Translation: CATSNETGIIGYTF.

As to this clone: The same CDR3 is also encoded by other DNA sequences in this sample. V usage is TRBV11-2 and J usage is TRBJ2-2, with D possibly TRBD2 on 7 matching bases. Germline CDR1 is SGHAT and CDR2 is FQNNGV. The V and J ends lost 6 bases and 0 bases respectively, with 14 bases between them. The CDR3 spans 16 residues. CDR3 sequence (DNA): TGTGCCAGCAGAACCGGGGGGCTTGCGAACACCGGGGAGCTGTTTTTT. Its translation: CASRTGGLANTGELFF.

This clone was found once. The junction shows a germline mismatch at one end, possibly a read error. The chain links TRBV11-2 to TRBJ2-7, with TRBD2 identical over 7 bases. The CDR3 length is 16 residues. In germline, CDR1 is SGHAT, CDR2 FQNNGV. The CDR3: CASSLMSGTISHEQYF. Written as DNA, the CDR3 is TGTGCCAGCAGCTTAATGTCCGGGACTATCTCCCACGAGCAGTACTTC.

This chain connects TRBV7-9 to TRBJ1-4; TRBD1 matches 9 bases. The germline CDR1 and CDR2 sequences are SEHNR and FQNEAQ (reference sequence). The CDR3 has 15 amino acids. Trimming removed 5 bases from V and 8 bases from J; junction bases left unmatched: 9. CDR3 residues: CASSTRDRVGEKLFF. CDR3 sequence (DNA): TGTGCCAGCAGCACCCGGGACAGGGTGGGGGAAAAACTGTTTTTT.

The chain links TRBV19 to TRBJ1-4; no firm D call. Trimming took off 0 bases at V and 5 bases at J, with 13 bases between the two ends. The CDR3 loop spans 16 amino acids. CDR1 and CDR2 from the germline V gene are LNHDA and SQIVND (reference sequence). CDR3 bases: TGTGCCAGTAGTATAGAGGGAGGGCATCCAAATGAAAAACTGTTTTTT. Its protein product is CASSIEGGHPNEKLFF.

Note on this clone: Germline is not matched at one junction end, which may reflect a read error. This rearrangement joins TRBV2 to TRBJ1-2; 7 bases agree with TRBD1. The CDR3 sequence is 14 residues long. Per the germline V gene, CDR1 is SNHLY and CDR2 is FYNNEI. The CDR3 DNA is TGTGCTAGCAGGGGGGGGGACGGCTACTATGGCTACACCTTC. Protein product: CASRGGDGYYGYTF.

The chain links TRBV15 to TRBJ1-1, with a tentative D call TRBD1 (6 bases). The germline V gene has CDR1 LNHNV and CDR2 YYDKDF (reference sequence). Between the trimmed V and J ends, which lost 2 bases and 8 bases, there was a span of 15 bases. This CDR3 has 14 amino acids. The CDR3 loop is CATSRILGAIEAFF. The CDR3 nucleotides read TGTGCCACCAGCAGAATCCTGGGGGCGATAGAAGCTTTCTTT. The full variable domain, with the rest looked up from reference TRBV15 and TRBJ1-1, is DAMVIQNPRYQVTQFGKPVTLSCSQTLNHNVMYWYQQKSSQAPKLLFHYYDKDFNNEADTPDNFQSRRPNTSFCFLDIRSPGLGDTAMYLCATSRILGAIEAFFGQGTRLTVV.

The V and J genes are TRBV5-1 and TRBJ1-6, with 10 bases identical to TRBD1. The CDR3 consists of 19 residues. From germline, CDR1 is SGHRS and CDR2 YFSETQ. V was clipped by 0 bases and J by 0 bases; unmatched bases: 6. In nucleotides, the CDR3 is TGCGCCAGCAGCTTGGGACAGGGGGCGACTGCCTCCTATAATTCACCCCTCCACTTT. It encodes CASSLGQGATASYNSPLHF.

This chain links TRBV12-2 with TRBJ1-5; the DNA was not compared with TRBD1, the D call given in the table. TRBV12-2 corresponds to a pseudogene. This CDR3 has 14 amino acids. The CDR3 region is CASRLRTVNQPQHF. The CDR3 DNA sequence: TGTGCAAGTCGCTTAAGGACAGTAAATCAGCCCCAGCATTTT.

On this clone itself: The junction differs from germline at one of its ends, possibly a read error. This chain connects TRBV27 to TRBJ2-4; TRBD2 aligns across 9 bases. The CDR3 contains 17 residues. The germline CDR1 and CDR2 sequences are MNHEY and SMNVEV (reference sequence). CDR3 in DNA: TGTGCCAGCAGTTCATCCTTAGCGGGGGTAACCAAAAACAGTCAGTACTTC. It specifies CASSSSLAGVTKNSQYF.

The chain combines TRBV19 with TRBJ1-5; D gene unclear. V lost 1 base to trimming and J lost 1 base, with 20 bases between them. Per the germline V gene, CDR1 is LNHDA and CDR2 is SQIVND (reference sequence). The CDR3 has 19 amino acids. CDR3 DNA sequence: TGTGCCAGTAGTATAGGGCCAATCACGACGGGTCTAAGCAATCAGCCCCAGCATTTT. It encodes CASSIGPITTGLSNQPQHF.